Listed below are T cell receptor beta chains from one sample, sequenced in a study of technical replicates of blood from several donors. Profiling relied on immunoSEQ multiplex PCR, and the TCRdb table lists in-frame clones only, not all of them. The table includes some 80,000 clones, 90% to 97% detected once. The specimen sequenced was T cells isolated from PBMCs. These receptors all stem from a human donor in good health. Each CDR3 is given with its conserved first and last residue. D genes are given only for firm matches.

TRBV27,TRBJ2-1,NA,TGTGCCAGCAGTTTATCTAGGGGCAATGAGCAGTTCTTC,CASSLSRGNEQFF
TRBV25-1,TRBJ1-1,NA,TGTGCCAGCAGTGAACCCGACGGAGACACTGAAGCTTTCTTT,CASSEPDGDTEAFF
TRBV4-2,TRBJ1-5,NA,TGTGCCAGCAGCCAAGTACTAGGGAGCGGTCAGCCCCAGCATTTT,CASSQVLGSGQPQHF
TRBV27,TRBJ1-2,NA,TGTGCCAGCAGTGATAGTTATGGCTACACCTTC,CASSDSYGYTF
TRBV4-1,TRBJ2-1,NA,TGCGCCAGCAGCCAAGAACAGGTCAGCTCCTACAATGAGCAGTTCTTC,CASSQEQVSSYNEQFF
TRBV30,TRBJ1-5,NA,TGTGCCTGGACTACAGGGTCCCCAGGTCAGCCCCAGCATTTT,CAWTTGSPGQPQHF
TRBV6-5,TRBJ1-1,NA,TGTGCCAGCAGTTACTCGAAATCTGGGCACACTGAAGCTTTCTTT,CASSYSKSGHTEAFF
TRBV5-6,TRBJ2-5,NA,TGTGCCAGCAAAGAACAGGGATACGAGACCCAGTACTTC,CASKEQGYETQYF
TRBV12-2,TRBJ2-2,NA,TGTGCAAGTCGCTTAGGCCGGGGAGCGGGAGAAGCCGGGGAGCTGTTTTTT,CASRLGRGAGEAGELFF
TRBV5-4,TRBJ2-5,TRBD2,TGTGCCAGCAGCTTGACTAGCGGGAGGGCCCAAGAGACCCAGTACTTC,CASSLTSGRAQETQYF
TRBV13,TRBJ2-7,NA,TGTGCCAGCAGCGGCAGACACTCCTACGAGCAGTACTTC,CASSGRHSYEQYF
TRBV4-3,TRBJ2-1,NA,TGCGCCAGCAGCCAAGAGGCAGGTGAGCAGTTCTTC,CASSQEAGEQFF
TRBV18,TRBJ1-3,NA,TGTGCCAGCTCAGAACTTCTAGAGGACACCATATATTTT,CASSELLEDTIYF
TRBV6-6,TRBJ2-1,NA,TGTGCCAGCAGTTATAATGGAGATGAGCAGTTCTTC,CASSYNGDEQFF
TRBV4-1,TRBJ2-1,TRBD2,TGCGCCAGCAGCCAAGCGGGGAGCGGGAGTATTTACAATGAGCAGTTCTTC,CASSQAGSGSIYNEQFF
TRBV30,TRBJ1-2,NA,TGTGCCTGGAGTGTCGCCAGGGAATTAGGCTACACCTTC,CAWSVARELGYTF
TRBV6-6,TRBJ1-1,NA,TGTGCCAGCAGTGACCCGGGACAAAGGGAGACTGAAGCTTTCTTT,CASSDPGQRETEAFF
TRBV9,TRBJ2-5,NA,TGTGCCAGCAGCCTAGGGGGGGCTAGCGGATACAAAGAGACCCAGTACTTC,CASSLGGASGYKETQYF